This T cell receptor beta chain was documented in a study of shared clonotypes between healthy human individuals. Overall study context: Donor composition was a couple of women and a few men, aged 18 to 49.

The CDR3 extends over 16 amino acids. In germline, CDR1 is SGDLS, CDR2 YYNGEE. The V end lost 0 bases, the J end lost 5 bases, and 15 bases lay between the germline ends. Sequencing was at deep level. Study processing details: ImmunoSEQ yielded junction-only sequences lacking quality scores, so filtering differed. Libraries were prepared by immunoSEQ multiplex PCR; TCRdb keeps only in-frame clonotypes and omits some of them. That table is the source of V, J and clone size, and D and trimming were worked out from the DNA. The table has some 1,100,000 clones, around 82% seen once. Splitting of CD4+ cells produced CD45RA+ naive and CD45RA-negative memory subsets.

The receptor was isolated from a man between 18 and 35 years old in good health. Some clones in this sample may be carry-over from other donors' samples. The sample comprised memory CD4+ T cells from PBMCs. The subset here: CD45RA-negative fraction. The J gene is TRBJ2-1, the V gene TRBV9, with D perhaps matching TRBD2 (5 bases). The CDR3 region has the DNA TGTGCCAGCAGCGTAGTGGGGAGCGGCCTGAACAATGAGCAGTTCTTC. Protein: CASSVVGSGLNNEQFF.